A selection of T cell receptor beta chains follows, all from one sample in a study of PD-L1 blockade in urothelial cancer. Repertoires were generated with immunoSEQ multiplex PCR, while TCRdb's copy carries only in-frame clones and drops some. The data show 43,000 or so clones, approximately 80% seen once. The sequencing here drew on PBMCs, taken around atezolizumab (anti-PD-L1) treatment. The receptors stem from a man aged 60 to 69 with urothelial cancer. The CDR3 runs from the conserved cysteine through the conserved F or W. D genes are given only for firm matches. Clone size is shown for a subset of rows, as once, few, many or a class of expanded clone.

abundance,j_gene,v_gene,d_gene,CDR3aa,CDR3nt
.,TRBJ2-2,TRBV5-6,.,CASSSLRANTGELFF,TGTGCCAGCAGCTCCTTGAGGGCGAACACCGGGGAGCTGTTTTTT
once,TRBJ2-7,TRBV28,TRBD1,CASSSNPWTGRVYEQYF,TGTGCCAGCAGTTCCAACCCTTGGACAGGCCGCGTTTACGAGCAGTACTTC
.,TRBJ2-3,TRBV7-2,TRBD2,CASSLTSTSGGADTQYF,TGTGCCAGCAGCTTAACCTCTACTAGCGGGGGGGCAGATACGCAGTATTTT
few,TRBJ2-5,TRBV6-6,TRBD2,CASRAGGPGETQYF,TGTGCCAGCAGGGCGGGGGGGCCTGGAGAGACCCAGTACTTC
.,TRBJ2-1,TRBV30,TRBD2,CAWSGLAGRNEQFF,TGTGCCTGGAGTGGGCTAGCGGGAAGGAATGAGCAGTTCTTC
.,TRBJ2-1,TRBV19,TRBD2,CASSIVGGLVNEQFF,TGTGCCAGTAGTATAGTGGGGGGACTAGTCAATGAGCAGTTCTTC
few,TRBJ2-3,TRBV29-1,.,CSVAKSGDTQYF,TGCAGCGTTGCTAAGTCCGGTGATACGCAGTATTTT
.,TRBJ2-7,TRBV7-8,TRBD1,CASIPGQTSYEQYF,TGTGCCAGCATACCGGGACAGACCTCATACGAGCAGTACTTC
.,TRBJ2-3,TRBV7-9,.,CASSRPGADTQYF,TGTGCCAGCAGCCGCCCGGGAGCAGATACGCAGTATTTT
.,TRBJ2-3,TRBV28,TRBD1,CASSTTGGTDTQYF,TGTGCCAGCAGTACTACAGGGGGCACAGATACGCAGTATTTT
.,TRBJ2-2,TRBV4-2,.,CASSQGQRDTGELFF,TGTGCCAGCAGCCAAGGACAGCGGGACACCGGGGAGCTGTTTTTT
.,TRBJ2-5,TRBV27,TRBD1,CASSFVRDRGETQYF,TGTGCCAGCAGTTTCGTCCGGGACAGGGGAGAGACCCAGTACTTC
few,TRBJ2-3,TRBV6-1,.,CASSEVRGVTDTQYF,TGTGCCAGCAGTGAAGTTAGGGGCGTAACAGATACGCAGTATTTT
.,TRBJ1-2,TRBV15,TRBD1,CATSRDRGQFYYGYTF,TGTGCCACCAGCAGAGATAGGGGACAGTTTTACTATGGCTACACCTTC
.,TRBJ2-3,TRBV2,.,CASSAQDQRAGTDTQYF,TGTGCCAGCAGTGCCCAAGACCAGCGGGCTGGCACAGATACGCAGTATTTT
.,TRBJ2-1,TRBV6-4,.,CASRNSAEGYNEQFF,TGTGCCAGCAGAAATTCCGCGGAGGGCTACAATGAGCAGTTCTTC
.,TRBJ2-1,TRBV5-1,.,CASSVEGGNEQFF,TGCGCCAGCAGCGTCGAGGGTGGTAATGAGCAGTTCTTC
.,TRBJ2-5,TRBV7-2,TRBD1,CASSPRTGQYQETQYF,TGTGCCAGCAGCCCCCGGACAGGGCAATACCAAGAGACCCAGTACTTC
.,TRBJ2-3,TRBV28,TRBD2,CASSFFRLAGTTDTQYF,TGTGCCAGCAGTTTTTTCCGACTAGCGGGGACCACAGATACGCAGTATTTT
.,TRBJ1-5,TRBV6-6,TRBD1,CASSYRTGKSNQPQHF,TGTGCCAGCAGTTACCGGACAGGGAAGAGCAATCAGCCCCAGCATTTT
few,TRBJ2-1,TRBV30,TRBD1,CASSQGAKVYEQFF,TGTGCCTCCTCACAGGGGGCTAAGGTTTATGAGCAGTTCTTC
.,TRBJ2-7,TRBV29-1,.,CSGLTSFHEQYF,TGCAGCGGGTTAACTAGTTTCCACGAGCAGTACTTC
.,TRBJ2-7,TRBV28,TRBD1,CAIRPGTGGYEQYF,TGTGCCATTCGACCCGGGACAGGGGGCTACGAGCAGTACTTC
.,TRBJ2-7,TRBV2,.,CASSEEGYRDYEQYF,TGTGCCAGCAGTGAAGAGGGCTACAGGGACTACGAGCAGTACTTC
.,TRBJ2-5,TRBV5-8,TRBD1,CASSARDRVQETQYF,TGTGCCAGCAGCGCTCGTGACAGGGTCCAAGAGACCCAGTACTTC
.,TRBJ2-5,TRBV2,TRBD2,CASSPGLAGGQETQYF,TGTGCCAGCAGCCCGGGACTAGCGGGGGGACAAGAGACCCAGTACTTC
.,TRBJ1-1,TRBV4-1,.,CASSQLRGEGTEAFF,TGCGCCAGCAGCCAGCTGAGGGGGGAGGGCACTGAAGCTTTCTTT
.,TRBJ2-5,TRBV5-4,.,CASRGQIQETQYF,TGTGCCAGCCGAGGACAGATACAAGAGACCCAGTACTTC
.,TRBJ2-7,TRBV28,TRBD1,CASSTLTGAYEQYF,TGTGCCAGCAGTACCCTGACAGGGGCCTACGAGCAGTACTTC
.,TRBJ1-4,TRBV5-1,.,CASSWLAPTNEKLFF,TGCGCCAGCAGCTGGCTAGCCCCAACTAATGAAAAACTGTTTTTT
.,TRBJ2-1,TRBV21-1,.,CASKGSAYNEQFF,TGTGCCAGCAAGGGTAGCGCCTACAATGAGCAGTTCTTC
many,TRBJ1-1,TRBV27,.,CASSLFWQGQGGTEAFF,TGTGCCAGCAGTTTATTCTGGCAAGGGCAGGGCGGTACTGAAGCTTTCTTT
few,TRBJ1-5,TRBV18,.,CASSPGAGDQPQHF,TGTGCCAGCTCACCAGGCGCGGGGGATCAGCCCCAGCATTTT
once,TRBJ2-7,TRBV28,TRBD2,CASSAGVGYEQYF,TGTGCCAGTAGTGCGGGGGTCGGCTACGAGCAGTACTTC
.,TRBJ2-3,TRBV5-1,.,CASSLGEPTDTQYF,TGCGCCAGCAGCTTGGGGGAGCCCACAGATACGCAGTATTTT
.,TRBJ2-2,TRBV29-1,.,CSALSGPRTGELFF,TGCAGCGCTCTTTCTGGGCCAAGAACCGGGGAGCTGTTTTTT
.,TRBJ2-7,TRBV30,.,CALHAGSYEQYF,TGTGCCCTCCATGCGGGGAGCTACGAGCAGTACTTC
.,TRBJ2-7,TRBV6-5,TRBD1,CASSYQGQGAYEQYF,TGTGCCAGCAGTTACCAGGGACAGGGGGCTTACGAGCAGTACTTC
few,TRBJ2-7,TRBV5-1,.,CASCPLSSSYEQYF,TGCGCCAGCTGTCCCCTATCGAGCTCCTACGAGCAGTACTTC
.,TRBJ1-2,TRBV5-6,.,CASSLASSPFGGDYGYTF,TGTGCCAGCAGCTTGGCCTCGTCCCCCTTTGGGGGGGACTATGGCTACACCTTC
.,TRBJ2-1,TRBV5-1,TRBD2,CASSLALRGSSYNEQFF,TGCGCCAGCAGCTTGGCCCTGCGGGGGAGCTCCTACAATGAGCAGTTCTTC
.,TRBJ2-3,TRBV29-1,TRBD2,CSVLLAGAADTQYF,TGCAGCGTCCTACTAGCGGGAGCAGCAGATACGCAGTATTTT
few,TRBJ2-7,TRBV2,TRBD1,CASSGTGDYEQYF,TGTGCCAGCAGTGGGACAGGGGACTACGAGCAGTACTTC
.,TRBJ2-3,TRBV11-2,TRBD2,CASSLGHGSGGTDTQYF,TGTGCCAGCAGCTTAGGGCATGGTAGCGGGGGAACAGATACGCAGTATTTT
.,TRBJ1-6,TRBV19,TRBD1,CASRSVRDRGHLVPSYNSPLHF,TGTGCCAGTAGATCGGTCCGGGACAGGGGGCATCTGGTCCCCAGCTATAATTCACCCCTCCACTTT
few,TRBJ2-3,TRBV15,.,CATSRVSATDTQYF,TGTGCCACCAGCAGAGTCTCAGCGACAGATACGCAGTATTTT
.,TRBJ1-5,TRBV19,TRBD1,CASSILQGAPREPQHF,TGTGCCAGTAGTATCCTACAGGGGGCCCCTCGGGAGCCCCAGCATTTT
once,TRBJ2-5,TRBV4-3,TRBD2,CASSQEGSSGGRPSGTKTQYF,TGCGCCAGCAGCCAAGAGGGGTCGTCAGGCGGACGCCCTAGCGGGACAAAGACCCAGTACTTC